This record concerns one T cell receptor (beta chain) sequence. CD45RO negativity and positive selection for CCR7 defined naive CD8 cells, a population that excluded terminally differentiated effector memory CD45RA+ cells. This record belongs to a study of shared clonotypes between healthy human individuals. CDR1 ENHRY and CDR2 SYGVKD come from the germline V gene. Deletions cut 10 bases from V and 5 bases from J, with 18 bases between. The CDR3 has 13 amino acids. Measured with immunoSEQ multiplex PCR; TCRdb has only the in-frame clones, and not every one. The profile shows around 600,000 clones, approximately 95% of them singletons.

The TCR originated in a woman aged 25 to 39 in good health. The V call is TRBV10-3, the J call TRBJ2-7; D is possibly TRBD1 or TRBD2 (5 bases each). Sequenced sample: naive CD8+ T cells sorted from blood. For the CDR3, the DNA is TGTGCCACTCAGGAAAGGGGAGAAAACGAGCAGTACTTC. Translation: CATQERGENEQYF.